Listed here are 30 T cell receptor beta chains from one sample, sequenced in a study of metastatic and nonmetastatic thyroid tumors. Thyroid surgery had not been preceded by any treatment in any patient. TCRdb ran MiXCR on the PCR reads. The sample carries roughly 40,000 clones, around 10% recorded once. Sequencing was done on a sample of blood. All receptors derive from a male donor with papillary thyroid cancer or a benign thyroid nodule (not recorded which). Some clones in this sample may be carry-over from other donors' samples.

Worth noting for this clone: Being one base from a much bigger clone, this may be a read error. The chain combines TRBV30 with TRBJ2-1; 14 bases are a match to TRBD2. Germline V CDR1 and CDR2: GTSNPN, SVGIG (reference sequence). The length of the CDR3 is 14 residues. Losses at the gene ends were 3 bases for V and 13 bases for J; bases not matched to a gene: 8. CDR3 nucleotides: TGTGCCTGGAGGAGACTAGCGGGAGGGCCGAATCAGTTCTTC. It codes for CAWRRLAGGPNQFF.

A remark on this clone: A read error may explain this, as a much larger clone is one base away. CDR3 nucleotide sequence: TGTGCCAGCAGCTTGTATAGGGTCGGTGGCTACACCTTC. Residues: CASSLYRVGGYTF. The rearrangement uses TRBV5-6 and TRBJ1-2; D gene uncertain. The CDR3 totals 13 residues. The V end lost 1 base, the J end lost 7 bases, and 11 bases lay between the germline ends. The germline gives CDR1 SGHDT, CDR2 YYEEEE.

This clone was found many times. This sequence joins TRBV30 and TRBJ2-2, with 7 bases matching TRBD2. The CDR3 contains 15 residues. V lost 5 bases to trimming and J lost 4 bases; unmatched junction nucleotides: 10. Germline CDR1 reads GTSNPN; CDR2 reads SVGIG (reference sequence). The CDR3 reads CAWAYAGVGTGELFF. For the CDR3, the DNA is TGTGCCTGGGCGTACGCGGGAGTGGGCACCGGGGAGCTGTTTTTT.

This clone appeared many times. The chain links TRBV19 to TRBJ1-5, with unresolved D. The germline V and J ends were trimmed by 9 bases and 0 bases, with 12 bases remaining between them. Germline assignment: CDR1 LNHDA and CDR2 SQIVND (reference sequence). This CDR3 spans 14 amino acids. CDR3 coding DNA: TGTGCCAGCAAGGAGGGAAATAGCAATCAGCCCCAGCATTTT. Translation: CASKEGNSNQPQHF.

This clone appeared many times. This chain's CDR3 is CASSQVGREQYF. For the CDR3, the DNA is TGTGCCAGCAGCCAAGTGGGCCGGGAGCAGTACTTC. The chain couples TRBV3-1 to TRBJ2-7; D not resolved. The germline CDR1 and CDR2 sequences are LGHDT and YNNKEL (reference sequence). Deletions cut 1 base from V and 7 bases from J, with 8 bases between. CDR3 length: 12 amino acids.

The sample holds a few counts of this clone. CDR3 in amino acids: CASSSGFEGRLEAFF. CDR3 DNA: TGTGCCAGCAGCTCGGGATTCGAGGGGCGGTTAGAAGCTTTCTTT. The rearrangement uses TRBV5-4 and TRBJ1-1; a weak D match, TRBD1 (5 bases). V was shortened by 3 bases and J by 8 bases, with 20 bases between the two germline ends. Germline CDR1 is SGHNT and CDR2 is YYREEE (reference sequence). This CDR3 spans 15 amino acids.

This clone was recorded many times. The junction does not match germline at one end; this may be a read error. The chain couples TRBV28 to TRBJ1-2; D is perhaps TRBD1 (6 bases). The CDR3 loop spans 12 amino acids. Germline V gives CDR1 MDHEN, CDR2 SYDVKM. The CDR3 DNA reads TGTGCCAGCAGTTTATGGTTCGAGGACAGACTCTTC. Translation gives CASSLWFEDRLF.

This clone occurred many times. Additional DNA sequences in this sample encode the identical CDR3. In nucleotides, the CDR3 is TGTGCCAGCAGCTTATCAGATTATAGCAATCAGCCCCAGCATTTT. Translated: CASSLSDYSNQPQHF. V usage is TRBV7-2 and J usage is TRBJ1-5; D is uncertain. Trimming left V 2 bases short and J 0 bases short, with 8 bases between. Per germline, CDR1 SGHTA and CDR2 FQGNSA. The CDR3 totals 15 residues.

The chain has TRBV25-1 and TRBJ2-5, with D possibly matching TRBD2 (7 bases). Trimming took off 5 bases at V and 5 bases at J, with 18 bases between the two ends. The CDR3 sequence is 15 residues long. CDR1 is MGHDK, CDR2 SYGVNS, per germline. CDR3 nucleotide sequence: TGTGCCAGCAGTTTACGAGGGGGGGGGCAGGAGACCCAGTACTTC. Encoded protein: CASSLRGGGQETQYF.

There are many counts of this clone. The chain is built from TRBV5-3 and TRBJ2-7, with 12 bases fitting TRBD2. TRBV5-3 is an ORF, with its function uncertain. V lost 8 bases to trimming and J lost 4 bases; unmatched junction nucleotides: 13. The CDR3 totals 16 residues. The chain's CDR3 is CASTGEPSGRVYEQYF. The CDR3 nucleotides are TGTGCCAGTACAGGGGAGCCTAGCGGGAGGGTGTACGAGCAGTACTTC.

This clone was seen many times. In DNA form, the CDR3 reads TGTGCCAGTAATACCCCGGGACAGGGTGAAGATACGCAGTATTTT. Translating it yields CASNTPGQGEDTQYF. The rearrangement links TRBV19 to TRBJ2-3; 9 bases fit TRBD1. V shed 7 bases, J shed 5 bases, and the junction held 10 bases outside the gene matches. The CDR3 covers 15 residues. CDR1 LNHDA and CDR2 SQIVND come from the germline V gene (reference sequence).

This clone was seen at least ten times. The chain combines TRBV20-1 with TRBJ1-2; the D is unclear. CDR1 DFQATT and CDR2 SNEGSKA come from the germline V gene (reference sequence). The germline V and J ends were trimmed by 4 bases and 3 bases, with 12 bases remaining between them. This CDR3 has 13 amino acids. The CDR3 DNA follows: TGCAGTGCTATGCCACAGTCCTACTATGGCTACACCTTC. Its protein is CSAMPQSYYGYTF.

This clone was detected many times. The genes are TRBV7-6 and TRBJ2-7; D is unresolved. Germline lookup yields CDR1 SGHVS and CDR2 FNYEAQ. There are 12 residues in the CDR3. With 1 base removed from V and 2 bases from J, the gap between germline ends came to 3 bases. CDR3 sequence (DNA): TGTGCCAGCAGCTTAGACCCCTACGAGCAGTACTTC. This codes for CASSLDPYEQYF.

About this clone itself: A much larger clonotype is one base distant, so this may be a read error. V is TRBV4-2 and J is TRBJ2-1, with a tentative D call TRBD2 (5 bases). CDR1 and CDR2 from the germline V gene are LGHNA and YNFKEQ. The CDR3 is 14 amino acids. CDR3 DNA sequence: TGTGCCAGCAGCCAAGATTCTGGGGAGAATGATCAGTTCTTC. Translation: CASSQDSGENDQFF.

Ten or more counts support this clone. J is TRBJ2-3 and V is TRBV7-2; 7 nucleotides match TRBD1. The V gene's germline CDR1 is SGHTA and CDR2 FQGNSA. The ends lost 4 bases at V and 5 bases at J; junction bases unmatched: 6. The CDR3 contains 14 residues. This CDR3 reads CASSSTYRGDTQYF. CDR3 bases: TGTGCCAGCAGCTCGACCTACAGGGGAGATACGCAGTATTTT. Complete variable domain (other parts from reference TRBV7-2 and TRBJ2-3): GAGVSQSPSNKVTEKGKDVELRCDPISGHTALYWYRQSLGQGLEFLIYFQGNSAPDKSGLPSDRFSAERTGGSVSTLTIQRTQQEDSAVYLCASSSTYRGDTQYFGPGTRLTVL.

This rearrangement joins TRBV10-3 to TRBJ2-7; D gene unclear. This CDR3 spans 18 amino acids. The germline V gene has CDR1 ENHRY and CDR2 SYGVKD. V lost 0 bases to trimming and J lost 4 bases, with 22 bases between them. In DNA, the CDR3 is TGTGCCATCAGTGAGTCCCGTGACTCACCCCTAAATTCTTACGAGCAGTACTTC. Amino acids: CAISESRDSPLNSYEQYF.

The table lists this clone with many counts. The chain is built from TRBV9 and TRBJ2-2; D uncertain. V was clipped by 0 bases and J by 6 bases, with 15 bases between them. The CDR3 length is 16 residues. Germline values: CDR1 SGDLS, CDR2 YYNGEE. In DNA form, the CDR3 reads TGTGCCAGCAGCGTAGGGTGGGTCGGATCGCCCGGGGAGCTGTTTTTT. Translated: CASSVGWVGSPGELFF.

The chain carries TRBV19 and TRBJ2-2, with 8 positions matching TRBD2. J lost 4 bases, V lost 6 bases, and 7 bases had no gene match. In germline, CDR1 is LNHDA, CDR2 SQIVND (reference sequence). The CDR3 runs 15 residues. The CDR3 spells CASRAGGAGTGELFF. The CDR3 DNA reads TGTGCCAGTAGGGCCGGGGGGGCGGGCACCGGGGAGCTGTTTTTT.

In the case of this clone: This may stem from a read error, because a much larger clone lies one nucleotide away. V usage is TRBV7-3 and J usage is TRBJ1-1; tentative D call: TRBD1 (5 bases). Germline V CDR1 and CDR2: SGHTA, FQGTGA. The ends were cut back, 5 bases at V and 5 bases at J, with 15 bases in the middle. CDR3 length: 14 residues. CDR3 nucleotides: TGTGCCAGCAGCCCACAGGTGGCTGGGACTGAAGCTTTCTTT. This codes for CASSPQVAGTEAFF.

This clone was detected many times. The chain employs TRBV27 and TRBJ2-1; 12 nucleotides match TRBD2. The CDR3 runs 13 residues. The germline V gene encodes CDR1 MNHEY and CDR2 SMNVEV (reference sequence). With 7 bases clipped from V and 12 bases from J, the junction kept 7 bases outside the gene matches. Here the CDR3 reads CASKASGGGGQFF. CDR3 nucleotides: TGTGCCAGCAAAGCTAGCGGGGGGGGCGGGCAGTTCTTC.

To note about this clone: A much larger clonotype is one base distant, so this may be a read error. The same CDR3 arises from other DNA sequences in this sample as well. J is TRBJ2-7 and V is TRBV5-5; possible D gene TRBD1, 6 bases. Germline V gives CDR1 SGHKS, CDR2 YYEKEE (reference sequence). The germline V and J ends were trimmed by 4 bases and 5 bases, with 13 bases remaining between them. CDR3 length: 13 residues. The CDR3 DNA reads TGTGCCAGCAGCCCCCGAGGGGGTAACGAGCAGTACTTC. It specifies CASSPRGGNEQYF. Drawing the rest from reference TRBV5-5 and TRBJ2-7, the complete variable domain is DAGVTQSPTHLIKTRGQQVTLRCSPISGHKSVSWYQQVLGQGPQFIFQYYEKEERGRGNFPDRFSARQFPNYSSELNVNALLLGDSALYLCASSPRGGNEQYFGPGTRLTVT.

Many counts were recorded for this clone. This chain links TRBV28 with TRBJ2-1; no definite D call. V lost 11 bases and J 6 bases, leaving 20 bases between the germline ends. In germline, CDR1 is MDHEN, CDR2 SYDVKM. This CDR3 contains 14 residues. Written as DNA, the CDR3 is TGTGCCGGCTCGCGAAGGGTTGGTCGCAATGAGCAGTTCTTC. Its translation is CAGSRRVGRNEQFF. The variable domain in full, completed from reference TRBV28 and TRBJ2-1, reads DVKVTQSSRYLVKRTGEKVFLECVQDMDHENMFWYRQDPGLGLRLIYFSYDVKMKEKGDIPEGYSVSREKKERFSLILESASTNQTSMYLCAGSRRVGRNEQFFGPGTRLTVL.

V usage is TRBV18 and J usage is TRBJ2-7; D tentatively fits TRBD1 or TRBD2 (5 bases each). Trimming took off 6 bases at V and 2 bases at J, with 17 bases between the two ends. Germline-derived CDR1 and CDR2 are KGHSH and LQKENI. This CDR3 is built from 15 residues. In DNA, the CDR3 is TGTGCCAGCTCTCAAACCGGGACGGTAACCTACGAGCAGTACTTC. It specifies CASSQTGTVTYEQYF. The complete variable domain, with remaining parts taken from reference TRBV18 and TRBJ2-7, reads NAGVMQNPRHLVRRRGQEARLRCSPMKGHSHVYWYRQLPEEGLKFMVYLQKENIIDESGMPKERFSAEFPKEGPSILRIQQVVRGDSAAYFCASSQTGTVTYEQYFGPGTRLTVT.

This clone was found many times. This rearrangement joins TRBV7-6 to TRBJ2-7; D tentatively reads TRBD1 or TRBD2 (5 bases each). Trimming removed 5 bases from V and 3 bases from J, with 11 bases in between. This CDR3 is 13 amino acids long. Germline values: CDR1 SGHVS, CDR2 FNYEAQ. CDR3 region: CASSRRDGYEQYF. For the CDR3, the DNA is TGTGCCAGCAGCCGACGGGACGGCTACGAGCAGTACTTC.

This clone was seen ten or more times. This sequence joins TRBV9 and TRBJ1-5; D possibly corresponds to TRBD1 (6 bases). CDR1 is SGDLS, CDR2 YYNGEE, per germline. V was pared by 4 bases and J by 7 bases, with 15 bases between. This CDR3 is 14 amino acids long. The CDR3 coding sequence is TGTGCCAGCAGCTCACACAGGGTAGGCCAGCCCCAGCATTTT. It yields the protein CASSSHRVGQPQHF. Looking up the rest from reference TRBV9 and TRBJ1-5 gives the full variable domain: DSGVTQTPKHLITATGQRVTLRCSPRSGDLSVYWYQQSLDQGLQFLIQYYNGEERAKGNILERFSAQQFPDLHSELNLSSLELGDSALYFCASSSHRVGQPQHFGDGTRLSIL.

This clone has at least ten counts. V gene TRBV6-2 or TRBV6-3 combines with J gene TRBJ1-1; D unclear. V was pared by 7 bases and J by 0 bases, with 15 bases between. The germline V gene encodes CDR1 MNHEY and CDR2 SVGEGT. The CDR3 contains 15 residues. The CDR3 reads CASNRYRGMNTEAFF. The CDR3 bases are TGTGCCAGCAATAGATACCGGGGAATGAACACTGAAGCTTTCTTT.

This clone was observed at least ten times. The V and J genes are TRBV6-1 and TRBJ2-3; 8 positions agree with TRBD1. The CDR3 has 14 amino acids. Looked up from germline, CDR1 is MNHNS and CDR2 is SASEGT. The junction had 6 bases not matched to a gene; V was cut back by 10 bases and J by 0 bases. CDR3 in amino acids: CAIRQGASTDTQYF. Written as DNA, the CDR3 is TGTGCCATAAGGCAGGGGGCGAGCACAGATACGCAGTATTTT.

This clone was counted at least ten times. This chain connects TRBV7-6 to TRBJ2-2, with 11 bases lining up with TRBD1. The V gene's germline CDR1 is SGHVS and CDR2 FNYEAQ. This CDR3 comprises 15 residues. V lost 5 bases and J lost 4; bases outside the gene matches: 3. Here the CDR3 DNA reads TGTGCCAGCAGCCGAGGGACAGGGGGCACCGGGGAGCTGTTTTTT. Translating it yields CASSRGTGGTGELFF.

This clone has at least ten counts. V usage is TRBV9 and J usage is TRBJ2-7; D might be TRBD2 (7 bases). Germline V gives CDR1 SGDLS, CDR2 YYNGEE. V shed 5 bases and J shed 3 bases, with 15 bases lying between them. The CDR3 spans 14 residues. CDR3 sequence: CASSGGGEGYEQYF. The CDR3 DNA follows: TGTGCCAGCAGTGGGGGCGGGGAGGGCTACGAGCAGTACTTC.

This clone occurred many times. This sequence joins TRBV28 and TRBJ1-4, with unresolved D. There are 13 residues in the CDR3. Trimming left V 5 bases short and J 5 bases short, with 9 bases between. CDR1 is MDHEN and CDR2 is SYDVKM in the germline V gene. The CDR3 sequence: CASSTDTNEKLFF. DNA of the CDR3: TGTGCCAGCAGTACCGACACAAATGAAAAACTGTTTTTT.